This record looks at one T cell receptor beta chain sequence and its context. The length of the CDR3 is 14 residues. Trimming at V came to 6 bases and at J to 4 bases, leaving 3 bases not matched to a gene. Looked up from germline, CDR1 is MNHEY and CDR2 is SVGAGI. The repertoire was sequenced with immunoSEQ multiplex PCR; TCRdb's copy has only in-frame clones and lacks some. Found here are just over 60,000 clones, roughly 90% of them singletons; the top ten hold roughly 0.56%. This specimen comes from a study of OX40 agonist ivuxolimab in advanced cancers. Study context: An anti-OX40 (CD134) antibody with agonistic activity, ivuxolimab, was administered to patients.

The receptor was derived from an adult with an advanced solid tumor such as melanoma, head and neck, liver or kidney cancer. The chain links TRBV6-5 to TRBJ1-4; 9 positions match TRBD1. Source: CD4+ or CD8+ T cells sorted from blood, taken in a trial of the OX40 agonist ivuxolimab. DNA of the CDR3: TGTGCCAGCAGCCGGGACAGGGATAATGAAAAACTGTTTTTT. This gives the protein CASSRDRDNEKLFF.